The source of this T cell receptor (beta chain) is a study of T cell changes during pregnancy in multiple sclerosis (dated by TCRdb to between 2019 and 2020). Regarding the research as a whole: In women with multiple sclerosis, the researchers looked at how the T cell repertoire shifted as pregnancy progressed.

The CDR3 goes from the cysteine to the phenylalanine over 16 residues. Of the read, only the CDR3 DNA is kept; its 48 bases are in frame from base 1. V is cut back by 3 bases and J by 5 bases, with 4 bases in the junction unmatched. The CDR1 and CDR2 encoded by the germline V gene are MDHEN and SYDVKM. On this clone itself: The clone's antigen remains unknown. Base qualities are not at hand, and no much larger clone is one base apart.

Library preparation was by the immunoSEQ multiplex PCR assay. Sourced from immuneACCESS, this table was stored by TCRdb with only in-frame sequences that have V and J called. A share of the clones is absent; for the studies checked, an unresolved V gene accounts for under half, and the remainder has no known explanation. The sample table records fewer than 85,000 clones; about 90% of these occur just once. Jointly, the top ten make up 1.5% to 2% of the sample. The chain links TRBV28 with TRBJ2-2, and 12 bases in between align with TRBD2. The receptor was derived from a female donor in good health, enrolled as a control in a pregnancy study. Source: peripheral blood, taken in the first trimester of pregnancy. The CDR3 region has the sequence CASSFPGLAGTGELFF. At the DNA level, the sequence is TGTGCCAGCAGTTTCCCTGGACTAGCGGGAACCGGGGAGCTGTTTTTT.